The subject of this entry is one T cell receptor beta chain. Its antigen is currently unknown. This sample stems from a study of T cells expressing NK-cell markers. Study in general: It was from sorted CD3+CD56+NKG2C+, CD3+CD56+NKG2C- and CD3+CD56-NKG2C+ T cells that TCR beta repertoires came.

CDR1 MNHEY and CDR2 SVGEGT come from the germline V gene. This CDR3 comprises 15 residues. Study observations and caveats: A handful of donors likewise had their CD3+CD56-NKG2C+ fraction led by these clonotypes.

UMIs were included in TCR beta cDNA generated by 5'RACE template switching. TCRdb reprocessed the 5' RACE reads, keeping one entry per CDR3 protein, no DNA. The sample data list a few hundred thousand distinct CDR3 sequences. This receptor was taken from a man aged 18-69 years in good health. Sequenced input: blood T cells: a sorted CD56 or NKG2C T cell subset, CD4+ or CD8+ T cells, or bulk PBMC T cells (not recorded which). The chain is built from TRBV6-2 or TRBV6-3 and TRBJ2-1; absent DNA, TCRdb's TRBD1 call cannot be checked. The CDR3 protein is CASSPGTGVSNEQFF.